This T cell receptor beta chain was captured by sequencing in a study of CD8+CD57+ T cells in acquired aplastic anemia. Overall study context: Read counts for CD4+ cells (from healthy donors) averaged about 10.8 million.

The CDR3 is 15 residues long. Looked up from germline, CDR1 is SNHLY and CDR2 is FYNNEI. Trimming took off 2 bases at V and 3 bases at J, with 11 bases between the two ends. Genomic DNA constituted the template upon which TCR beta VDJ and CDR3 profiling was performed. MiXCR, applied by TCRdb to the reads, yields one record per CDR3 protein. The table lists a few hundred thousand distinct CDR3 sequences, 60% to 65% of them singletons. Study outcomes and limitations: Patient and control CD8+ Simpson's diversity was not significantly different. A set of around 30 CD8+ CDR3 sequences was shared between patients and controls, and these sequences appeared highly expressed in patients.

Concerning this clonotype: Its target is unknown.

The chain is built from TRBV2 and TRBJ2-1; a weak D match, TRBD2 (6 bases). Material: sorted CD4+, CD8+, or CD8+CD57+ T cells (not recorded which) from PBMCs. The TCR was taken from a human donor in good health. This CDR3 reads CASSELAINYNEQFF. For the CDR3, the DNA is TGTGCCAGCAGTGAACTAGCGATAAACTACAATGAGCAGTTCTTC.